The 30 T cell receptor beta chains below come from one sample, sequenced in a study of blood T cell repertoires in COVID-19. Using immunoSEQ multiplex PCR, the repertoire was profiled, and TCRdb retains in-frame clones only, with some absent. The table shows a few hundred thousand clones, with around 80% occurring only once. Sequenced input: peripheral blood. The receptors come from a man between 45 and 60 years old with active or convalescent COVID-19.

Here the CDR3 reads CASSPRPRDTNEQFF. In DNA, the CDR3 is TGTGCCAGCTCACCACGGCCCCGGGACACCAATGAGCAGTTCTTC. V usage is TRBV18 and J usage is TRBJ2-1, with a possible D match to TRBD1 (6 bases). This CDR3 has 15 amino acids. The V gene lost 1 base and the J gene lost 6 bases, with 13 bases spanning the gap. Germline loops: CDR1 KGHSH, CDR2 LQKENI.

This chain links TRBV28 with TRBJ2-6, with 7 nucleotides matching TRBD2. V shed 3 bases and J 3 bases; nucleotides not matched to a gene: 2. The CDR3 spans 15 residues. Per the germline V gene, CDR1 is MDHEN and CDR2 is SYDVKM. The CDR3, as DNA: TGTGCCAGCAGTTTGGGGGGGTATGGGGCCAACGTCCTGACTTTC. Translated, it gives CASSLGGYGANVLTF.

This chain joins TRBV29-1 and TRBJ2-2, with D hard to call. The germline gives CDR1 SQVTM, CDR2 ANQGSEA. This CDR3 region has 12 residues. V lost 5 bases and J lost 1, with 5 bases in between. The CDR3 DNA reads TGCAGCGTTAAACAGAACACCGGGGAGCTGTTTTTT. This codes for CSVKQNTGELFF.

This rearrangement joins TRBV19 to TRBJ1-1; D is unresolved. The V end lost 5 bases, the J end lost 4 bases, and 14 bases lay between the germline ends. The CDR3 is 14 amino acids. The germline V gene encodes CDR1 LNHDA and CDR2 SQIVND (reference sequence). The CDR3 sequence is CASSHTPEGTEAFF. The CDR3 DNA reads TGTGCCAGTAGTCACACTCCGGAGGGCACTGAAGCTTTCTTT. Based on the CDR3 plus reference TRBV19 and TRBJ1-1, the full variable domain is DGGITQSPKYLFRKEGQNVTLSCEQNLNHDAMYWYRQDPGQGLRLIYYSQIVNDFQKGDIAEGYSVSREKKESFPLTVTSAQKNPTAFYLCASSHTPEGTEAFFGQGTRLTVV.

This chain connects TRBV2 to TRBJ2-3; D unclear. Germline V gene lookup returns CDR1 SNHLY and CDR2 FYNNEI. V gave up 2 bases and J gave up 7 bases, with 7 bases separating them. This CDR3 has 12 residues. The CDR3 here is CASSEPVNTQYF. In DNA, the CDR3 is TGTGCCAGCAGTGAACCGGTGAATACGCAGTATTTT.

This chain uses TRBV5-4 with TRBJ2-3; TRBD1 might be the D (6 bases). V gave up 2 bases and J gave up 0 bases, with 7 bases separating them. The CDR3 sequence is 14 residues long. CDR1 is SGHNT, CDR2 YYREEE, per germline (reference sequence). CDR3 loop: CASSFQGSTDTQYF. The CDR3 region has the DNA TGTGCCAGCAGCTTCCAGGGGAGCACAGATACGCAGTATTTT.

This chain joins TRBV11-2 and TRBJ2-2, with 10 positions matching TRBD1. Looked up from germline, CDR1 is SGHAT and CDR2 is FQNNGV. CDR3 size: 15 residues. The V and J ends lost 2 bases and 7 bases, in that order; junction bases with no gene match: 4. The CDR3, as DNA: TGTGCCAGCAGCTTAAGGACAGGGGGGATCGGGGAGCTGTTTTTT. Translation: CASSLRTGGIGELFF.

The chain is built from TRBV6-2 or TRBV6-3 and TRBJ2-1; D gene unclear. Germline V CDR1 and CDR2: MNHEY, SVGEGT. The CDR3 runs to 16 residues. Trimming removed 2 bases at V and 1 base at J, with 12 bases between. CDR3: CASSYPLTGSYNEQFF. Written as DNA, the CDR3 is TGTGCCAGCAGTTACCCCCTTACGGGTTCCTACAATGAGCAGTTCTTC.

The chain has TRBV4-1 and TRBJ2-3; 14 positions agree with TRBD2. Germline V gives CDR1 MGHRA, CDR2 YSYEKL. The CDR3 loop spans 17 amino acids. V gave up 0 bases and J gave up 4 bases; unmatched junction bases: 3. CDR3 in amino acids: CASSQDRTSGGSDTQYF. The DNA for the CDR3 is TGCGCCAGCAGCCAAGATCGGACTAGCGGGGGGTCAGATACGCAGTATTTT.

The V and J genes are TRBV5-1 and TRBJ2-3; 11 nucleotides align to TRBD2. Germline CDR1 is SGHRS and CDR2 is YFSETQ. Unmatched junction bases numbered 5, after V lost 4 bases and J lost 4 bases. The CDR3 consists of 15 residues. In nucleotides, the CDR3 is TGCGCCAGCAGCCCTCTAGCGGGAGGAGCAGATACGCAGTATTTT. Translated, it gives CASSPLAGGADTQYF.

The chain recombines TRBV28 with TRBJ1-5; D might be TRBD1 (6 bases). CDR3 length: 15 amino acids. CDR1 and CDR2 (germline): MDHEN, SYDVKM. V shed 2 bases and J shed 4 bases, with 12 bases lying between them. The CDR3, as DNA: TGTGCCAGCAGTTTAGGGGACATTTGGAATCAGCCCCAGCATTTT. Its protein is CASSLGDIWNQPQHF.

This chain links TRBV11-2 with TRBJ2-1; 8 positions agree with TRBD2. The CDR3 extends over 16 amino acids. Trimming took 6 bases from V and 5 from J; bases not matched to a gene: 12. Per the germline V gene, CDR1 is SGHAT and CDR2 is FQNNGV. The CDR3: CASRSLAGSRDNEQFF. The CDR3 nucleotides are TGTGCCAGCAGGAGTTTAGCGGGGAGTAGGGACAATGAGCAGTTCTTC.

CDR3 sequence reads: CASSGTSGGLEITGELFF. Here the CDR3 DNA reads TGTGCCAGCAGCGGGACTAGCGGGGGACTCGAGATCACCGGGGAGCTGTTTTTT. The chain employs TRBV9 and TRBJ2-2, with TRBD2 matching over 13 bases. The CDR3 runs to 18 residues. Trimming cost V 3 bases and J 4 bases; bases outside gene matches: 9. Germline assignment: CDR1 SGDLS and CDR2 YYNGEE.

The chain recombines TRBV6-2 or TRBV6-3 with TRBJ2-4; 14 bases are a match to TRBD2. Germline CDR1 MNHEY, CDR2 SVGEGT. There are 16 residues in the CDR3. The V and J ends lost 6 bases and 6 bases, in that order; junction bases with no gene match: 7. CDR3 loop: CASSKKGTSGRNIQYF. For the CDR3, the DNA is TGTGCCAGCAGCAAAAAGGGGACTAGCGGGAGAAACATTCAGTACTTC.

The chain joins TRBV4-3 to TRBJ1-2; D is unresolved. Germline CDR1 LGHNA, CDR2 YSLEER. Trimming took off 1 base at V and 8 bases at J, with 11 bases between the two ends. This CDR3 is 13 amino acids long. The CDR3 DNA reads TGCGCCAGCAGCCAAGTGAAAGGGAGCGGCTACACCTTC. Its translation is CASSQVKGSGYTF.

The chain combines TRBV7-9 with TRBJ1-5; D possibly corresponds to TRBD1 (5 bases). The germline V and J ends were trimmed by 8 bases and 8 bases, with 22 bases remaining between them. Germline CDR1 reads SEHNR; CDR2 reads FQNEAQ (reference sequence). The CDR3 is 15 amino acids. The DNA for the CDR3 is TGTGCCAGCCCCCAGGGTCGACTAGGGCCTGAGCCCCAGCATTTT. It is translated as CASPQGRLGPEPQHF.

This chain uses TRBV11-2 with TRBJ1-2, with TRBD1 identical over 9 bases. The CDR3 consists of 17 residues. V shed 5 bases, J shed 4 bases, and the junction held 14 bases outside the gene matches. CDR1 is SGHAT and CDR2 is FQNNGV in the germline V gene. The chain's CDR3 is CASSRLTGGRFGYGYTF. In DNA form, the CDR3 reads TGTGCCAGCAGCCGCTTGACAGGGGGGCGATTTGGCTATGGCTACACCTTC.

The chain uses TRBV30 and TRBJ2-7, with D perhaps TRBD2 (5 bases). V gave up 2 bases and J gave up 7 bases, with 21 bases separating them. CDR3 length: 15 residues. Germline V gives CDR1 GTSNPN, CDR2 SVGIG (reference sequence). CDR3: CAWSPPGSYLGEQYF. The CDR3 nucleotides read TGTGCCTGGAGTCCTCCGGGATCTTATTTGGGGGAGCAGTACTTC.

This sequence joins TRBV7-2 and TRBJ2-7; 9 nucleotides line up with TRBD1. CDR3 length: 15 residues. The germline CDR1 and CDR2 sequences are SGHTA and FQGNSA. Trimming took 1 base from V and 2 from J; bases not matched to a gene: 3. CDR3 amino acids: CASSLETGGAYEQYF. The CDR3, as DNA: TGTGCCAGCAGCTTAGAGACAGGGGGAGCCTACGAGCAGTACTTC.

The chain links TRBV29-1 to TRBJ1-2; 8 positions match TRBD1. CDR3 size: 14 residues. J lost 4 bases, V lost 5 bases, and 9 bases had no gene match. Germline V gives CDR1 SQVTM, CDR2 ANQGSEA. CDR3 bases: TGCAGCGTTTCCAGGGGACAGGCATTCTATGGCTACACCTTC. Translation gives CSVSRGQAFYGYTF.

CDR3 bases: TGCGCCAGCAGCCAAGTACCGGGTTACGAGCAGTACTTC. It translates to CASSQVPGYEQYF. The V gene is TRBV4-1, the J gene TRBJ2-7; D remains unclear. The V and J ends lost 1 base and 4 bases respectively, with 8 bases between them. Germline loops: CDR1 MGHRA, CDR2 YSYEKL. The CDR3 totals 13 residues.

V gene TRBV18 combines with J gene TRBJ1-1, with D possibly being TRBD1 (6 bases). The CDR3 has 17 amino acids. Germline V lookup: CDR1 KGHSH, CDR2 LQKENI. V was trimmed by 0 bases and J by 0 bases, leaving 14 bases between them. The CDR3, as DNA: TGTGCCAGCTCACCACCGGCCAGGGGCGGTCTGAACACTGAAGCTTTCTTT. Amino acids: CASSPPARGGLNTEAFF.

The rearrangement links TRBV3-1 (or the pseudogene TRBV3-2) to TRBJ1-1; D is ambiguous. Germline CDR1 reads LGHDT; CDR2 reads YNNKEL (reference sequence). CDR3 length: 12 amino acids. Trimming removed 6 bases at V and 7 bases at J, with 12 bases between. As DNA, the CDR3 is TGTGCCAGCAGACTAGAAGGGAGTGAAGCTTTCTTT. This sequence encodes CASRLEGSEAFF.

There are a few counts of this clone. The chain recombines TRBV7-2 with TRBJ1-1; the D is unclear. This CDR3 spans 16 amino acids. V lost 4 bases to trimming and J lost 6 bases, with 21 bases between them. The germline CDR1 and CDR2 sequences are SGHTA and FQGNSA. Here the CDR3 reads CASSSTGWGAGPEAFF. The CDR3 DNA reads TGTGCCAGCAGCTCAACGGGATGGGGAGCCGGGCCTGAAGCTTTCTTT.

This chain uses TRBV5-4 with TRBJ2-1, with 7 bases matching TRBD2. V shed 4 bases, J shed 9 bases, and the junction held 16 bases outside the gene matches. The CDR3 extends over 16 amino acids. Germline lookup yields CDR1 SGHNT and CDR2 YYREEE (reference sequence). The CDR3 is CASSQTSPVVAGEQFF. CDR3 nucleotides: TGTGCCAGCAGCCAAACTAGCCCCGTGGTAGCGGGTGAGCAGTTCTTC.

This chain links TRBV28 with TRBJ1-2; 11 nucleotides agree with TRBD1. This CDR3 region has 14 residues. CDR1 MDHEN and CDR2 SYDVKM come from the germline V gene. V lost 7 bases, J lost 4 bases, and 5 bases stayed unmatched. CDR3 sequence (DNA): TGTGCCAGCACCTCGGGGACAGGGGGCTATGGCTACACCTTC. Its translation: CASTSGTGGYGYTF.

In DNA form, the CDR3 reads TGTGCCAGCAGCGGTACTAACGCTGGAAACACCATATATTTT. Its protein product is CASSGTNAGNTIYF. The chain carries TRBV6-5 and TRBJ1-3; no firm D call. Germline CDR1 MNHEY, CDR2 SVGAGI. Trimming left V 6 bases short and J 2 bases short, with 11 bases between. The CDR3 length is 14 residues.

The chain carries TRBV25-1 and TRBJ1-1, with D tentatively TRBD1 (5 bases). Germline V gene sequence: CDR1 MGHDK, CDR2 SYGVNS. The CDR3 sequence is 15 residues long. The V gene lost 8 bases and the J gene lost 1 base, with 17 bases spanning the gap. The CDR3 DNA follows: TGTGCCAGCCAAGGGACCGGGAGTGCGAACACTGAAGCTTTCTTT. This gives the protein CASQGTGSANTEAFF. The whole variable domain, filled in from reference TRBV25-1 and TRBJ1-1, reads EADIYQTPRYLVIGTGKKITLECSQTMGHDKMYWYQQDPGMELHLIHYSYGVNSTEKGDLSSESTVSRIRTEHFPLTLESARPSHTSQYLCASQGTGSANTEAFFGQGTRLTVV.

This clone was counted between two and nine times. The CDR3 DNA sequence: TGTGCCATCAGTGTCTCAGGGACAGGGTTAACTGAAGCTTTCTTT. The encoded protein is CAISVSGTGLTEAFF. This chain connects TRBV10-3 to TRBJ1-1, with 9 positions matching TRBD1. With 4 bases clipped from V and 5 bases from J, the junction kept 8 bases outside the gene matches. CDR3 length: 15 residues. CDR1 and CDR2 (germline): ENHRY, SYGVKD.

V is TRBV27 and J is TRBJ1-2; tentatively, D is TRBD1 (6 bases). The germline gives CDR1 MNHEY, CDR2 SMNVEV (reference sequence). The CDR3 runs to 14 residues. V was trimmed by 5 bases and J by 7 bases, leaving 17 bases between them. CDR3 in amino acids: CASSLDSPSGGYTF. The CDR3 DNA reads as TGTGCCAGCAGTCTGGACAGCCCGTCAGGTGGCTACACCTTC.